The rows below give T cell receptor beta chains drawn from one sample of a study of Graves' ophthalmopathy and Graves' hyperthyroidism. Using its own MiXCR run on the multiplex PCR reads, TCRdb lists one record per CDR3 protein. Altogether over a million distinct CDR3 sequences are present, about 40% being singletons, with the ten largest covering over 8.5%. Sequencing was performed on peripheral blood or thyroid tissue (not recorded which). The receptor source for this set is an adult man with Graves' hyperthyroidism. The CDR3 runs from the conserved cysteine through the conserved F or W. Fields, in order: D gene, J gene, clone size, V gene, CDR3 protein, CDR3 DNA. The D gene is left open where the match is weak. Clone size is stated in some rows and not others, as once, few, many or a class when expanded.

D gene: NA; J gene: TRBJ2-1; clone size: once; V gene: TRBV7-2; CDR3 protein: CASSSIPREQFF; CDR3 DNA: TGTGCCAGCAGCTCGATCCCGAGGGAGCAGTTCTTC
D gene: TRBD1; J gene: TRBJ2-2; clone size: few; V gene: TRBV7-8; CDR3 protein: CASSYQGARELFF; CDR3 DNA: TGTGCCAGCAGCTATCAGGGGGCGAGGGAGCTGTTTTTT
D gene: NA; J gene: TRBJ1-2; clone size: many; V gene: TRBV7-8; CDR3 protein: CASSGTNLVGYTF; CDR3 DNA: TGTGCCAGCAGCGGCACTAACTTGGTCGGCTACACCTTC
D gene: TRBD2; J gene: TRBJ2-7; clone size: NA; V gene: TRBV7-6; CDR3 protein: CASSRREVGSYEQYF; CDR3 DNA: TGTGCCAGCAGCAGACGGGAGGTGGGGTCCTACGAGCAGTACTTC
D gene: TRBD1; J gene: TRBJ2-7; clone size: few; V gene: TRBV10-2; CDR3 protein: CASREGRGLYEQYF; CDR3 DNA: TGTGCCAGCAGAGAGGGCAGGGGGCTGTACGAGCAGTACTTC
D gene: NA; J gene: TRBJ2-7; clone size: few; V gene: TRBV6-4; CDR3 protein: CASSEGKDNSYEQYF; CDR3 DNA: TGTGCCAGCAGTGAAGGTAAGGATAACTCCTACGAGCAGTACTTC
D gene: TRBD2; J gene: TRBJ2-7; clone size: few; V gene: TRBV5-6; CDR3 protein: CASSAKGLAENYEQYF; CDR3 DNA: TGTGCCAGCAGCGCAAAAGGACTAGCGGAGAACTACGAGCAGTACTTC
D gene: NA; J gene: TRBJ2-5; clone size: many; V gene: TRBV11-2; CDR3 protein: CASSLILETQYF; CDR3 DNA: TGTGCCAGCAGCTTAATTTTGGAGACCCAGTACTTC
D gene: TRBD1; J gene: TRBJ2-2; clone size: many; V gene: TRBV10-3; CDR3 protein: CAIRGTGDTGELFF; CDR3 DNA: TGTGCCATCAGGGGGACAGGAGACACCGGGGAGCTGTTTTTT
D gene: NA; J gene: TRBJ2-7; clone size: many; V gene: TRBV20-1; CDR3 protein: CSASSVGSVSYEQYF; CDR3 DNA: TGCAGTGCTAGTAGTGTCGGGAGTGTCTCGTACGAGCAGTACTTC
D gene: NA; J gene: TRBJ1-3; clone size: NA; V gene: TRBV6-6; CDR3 protein: CASSYILPGASGNTIYF; CDR3 DNA: TGTGCCAGCAGTTACATATTACCTGGGGCATCTGGAAACACCATATATTTT
D gene: NA; J gene: TRBJ1-3; clone size: NA; V gene: TRBV4-3; CDR3 protein: CASSQVRSGNTIYF; CDR3 DNA: TGCGCCAGCAGCCAAGTTCGCTCTGGAAACACCATATATTTT
D gene: NA; J gene: TRBJ1-1; clone size: NA; V gene: TRBV25-1; CDR3 protein: CASSQDRMGANTEAFF; CDR3 DNA: TGTGCCAGCAGCCAAGATCGCATGGGGGCGAACACTGAAGCTTTCTTT
D gene: NA; J gene: TRBJ1-5; clone size: NA; V gene: TRBV20-1; CDR3 protein: CSANTDRRQETQHF; CDR3 DNA: TGCAGTGCAAACACGGACAGACGGCAAGAGACCCAGCATTTT
D gene: TRBD1; J gene: TRBJ2-7; clone size: few; V gene: TRBV20-1; CDR3 protein: CSARDILGQGAYEQYF; CDR3 DNA: TGCAGTGCTAGAGATATACTCGGACAGGGGGCCTACGAGCAGTACTTC
D gene: NA; J gene: TRBJ1-5; clone size: NA; V gene: TRBV12-3/TRBV12-4; CDR3 protein: CASSGGGANSNQPQHF; CDR3 DNA: TGTGCCAGCAGTGGAGGAGGGGCAAATAGCAATCAGCCCCAGCATTTT
D gene: NA; J gene: TRBJ1-2; clone size: NA; V gene: TRBV12-3/TRBV12-4; CDR3 protein: CASSFGHVGSLGYTF; CDR3 DNA: TGTGCCAGCAGTTTCGGCCATGTAGGGTCACTTGGCTACACCTTC
D gene: NA; J gene: TRBJ1-1; clone size: NA; V gene: TRBV29-1; CDR3 protein: CSGAQGMNTEAFF; CDR3 DNA: TGCAGCGGTGCCCAGGGAATGAACACTGAAGCTTTCTTT
D gene: TRBD2; J gene: TRBJ2-7; clone size: NA; V gene: TRBV4-1; CDR3 protein: CASSQGRTSGMNEQYF; CDR3 DNA: TGCGCCAGCAGCCAAGGAAGGACTAGCGGGATGAACGAGCAGTACTTC
D gene: NA; J gene: TRBJ1-4; clone size: NA; V gene: TRBV29-1; CDR3 protein: CGGQRNEKLFF; CDR3 DNA: TGCGGCGGACAGAGGAATGAAAAACTGTTTTTT
D gene: NA; J gene: TRBJ1-3; clone size: many; V gene: TRBV9; CDR3 protein: CASSAGEGNTIYF; CDR3 DNA: TGTGCCAGCAGTGCAGGGGAAGGAAACACCATATATTTT
D gene: TRBD1; J gene: TRBJ1-6; clone size: NA; V gene: TRBV6-1; CDR3 protein: CASSSAGGIYSPLHF; CDR3 DNA: TGTGCCAGCAGCTCCGCAGGGGGCATTTATTCACCCCTCCACTTT
D gene: TRBD1; J gene: TRBJ1-5; clone size: many; V gene: TRBV5-5; CDR3 protein: CASSAGQGFQPQHF; CDR3 DNA: TGTGCCAGCAGCGCAGGACAGGGGTTTCAGCCCCAGCATTTT
D gene: TRBD2; J gene: TRBJ2-2; clone size: many; V gene: TRBV29-1; CDR3 protein: CSVERAGSSGELFF; CDR3 DNA: TGCAGCGTTGAGCGAGCGGGATCATCCGGGGAGCTGTTTTTT
D gene: NA; J gene: TRBJ1-2; clone size: NA; V gene: TRBV27; CDR3 protein: CASRLTFDRGGYTF; CDR3 DNA: TGTGCCAGCAGACTGACTTTTGATAGAGGTGGCTACACCTTC
D gene: NA; J gene: TRBJ2-7; clone size: NA; V gene: TRBV10-2; CDR3 protein: CASRQGRNIYEQYF; CDR3 DNA: TGCGCCAGCAGGCAAGGACGGAATATCTACGAGCAGTACTTC
D gene: NA; J gene: TRBJ2-5; clone size: NA; V gene: TRBV11-3; CDR3 protein: CASSFAYLETQYF; CDR3 DNA: TGTGCCAGCAGCTTTGCCTATCTAGAGACCCAGTACTTC
D gene: NA; J gene: TRBJ1-1; clone size: many; V gene: TRBV5-1; CDR3 protein: CASSLGKGEAFF; CDR3 DNA: TGCGCCAGCAGCCTGGGGAAAGGGGAAGCTTTCTTT
D gene: TRBD1; J gene: TRBJ1-5; clone size: many; V gene: TRBV7-3; CDR3 protein: CASSADRDQPQHF; CDR3 DNA: TGTGCCAGCAGCGCCGACAGGGATCAGCCCCAGCATTTT
D gene: NA; J gene: TRBJ1-6; clone size: many; V gene: TRBV5-8; CDR3 protein: CASSLEPGRRNSPLHF; CDR3 DNA: TGTGCCAGCAGCTTGGAACCGGGGCGGAGGAATTCACCCCTCCACTTT
D gene: NA; J gene: TRBJ1-4; clone size: few; V gene: TRBV11-1; CDR3 protein: CASSWGFREKLFF; CDR3 DNA: TGTGCCAGCAGCTGGGGGTTCCGTGAAAAACTGTTTTTT
D gene: NA; J gene: TRBJ1-1; clone size: many; V gene: TRBV7-9; CDR3 protein: CASSPLRMNTEAFF; CDR3 DNA: TGTGCCAGCAGCCCGTTAAGGATGAACACTGAAGCTTTCTTT
D gene: TRBD1; J gene: TRBJ1-1; clone size: NA; V gene: TRBV29-1; CDR3 protein: CSVMTGPEAFF; CDR3 DNA: TGCAGCGTCATGACAGGGCCTGAAGCTTTCTTT
D gene: NA; J gene: TRBJ1-6; clone size: NA; V gene: TRBV3-1; CDR3 protein: CASSRIDNSPLHF; CDR3 DNA: TGTGCCAGCAGCCGAATTGATAATTCACCCCTCCACTTT
D gene: NA; J gene: TRBJ1-1; clone size: NA; V gene: TRBV7-2; CDR3 protein: CASSLDPWVTAFF; CDR3 DNA: TGTGCCAGCAGCTTAGATCCGTGGGTTACGGCTTTCTTT
D gene: TRBD1; J gene: TRBJ1-2; clone size: NA; V gene: TRBV10-3; CDR3 protein: CAIRGTGNYGYTF; CDR3 DNA: TGTGCCATCCGCGGGACAGGGAACTATGGCTACACCTTC
D gene: NA; J gene: TRBJ2-5; clone size: few; V gene: TRBV6-6; CDR3 protein: CASSYLGSETQYF; CDR3 DNA: TGTGCCAGCAGTTACTTAGGGTCGGAGACCCAGTACTTC
D gene: NA; J gene: TRBJ2-7; clone size: many; V gene: TRBV20-1; CDR3 protein: CSARDVGPYEQYF; CDR3 DNA: TGCAGTGCTAGAGATGTTGGACCATACGAGCAGTACTTC
D gene: NA; J gene: TRBJ2-7; clone size: NA; V gene: TRBV10-3; CDR3 protein: CASSYDRSTYEQYF; CDR3 DNA: TGTGCCAGCAGTTACGACAGGTCAACCTACGAGCAGTACTTC
D gene: NA; J gene: TRBJ1-1; clone size: NA; V gene: TRBV7-8; CDR3 protein: CAGSLGGEAFF; CDR3 DNA: TGTGCCGGCAGCTTAGGGGGAGAAGCTTTCTTT
D gene: NA; J gene: TRBJ1-1; clone size: NA; V gene: TRBV2; CDR3 protein: CASRGSGSNTEAFF; CDR3 DNA: TGTGCCAGCAGAGGATCGGGGTCGAACACTGAAGCTTTCTTT
D gene: TRBD1; J gene: TRBJ2-7; clone size: NA; V gene: TRBV29-1; CDR3 protein: CSSQGTGPVYEQYF; CDR3 DNA: TGCAGCAGCCAGGGGACAGGGCCGGTCTACGAGCAGTACTTC
D gene: TRBD2; J gene: TRBJ2-5; clone size: NA; V gene: TRBV29-1; CDR3 protein: CSVELAGLETQYF; CDR3 DNA: TGCAGCGTTGAGTTAGCGGGGTTAGAGACCCAGTACTTC
D gene: NA; J gene: TRBJ2-5; clone size: once; V gene: TRBV5-1; CDR3 protein: CASSPRGGGKETQYF; CDR3 DNA: TGCGCCAGCAGCCCCCGGGGAGGGGGCAAAGAGACCCAGTACTTC
D gene: NA; J gene: TRBJ1-2; clone size: NA; V gene: TRBV29-1; CDR3 protein: CSALGTRLTNYGYTF; CDR3 DNA: TGCAGCGCCCTCGGGACTAGGTTAACTAACTATGGCTACACCTTC
D gene: NA; J gene: TRBJ2-3; clone size: medium-sized; V gene: TRBV7-9; CDR3 protein: CASSLGGVTDTQYF; CDR3 DNA: TGTGCCAGCAGCTTAGGCGGAGTCACAGATACGCAGTATTTT
D gene: TRBD1; J gene: TRBJ2-6; clone size: few; V gene: TRBV11-2; CDR3 protein: CASSQVTGGPSGANVLTF; CDR3 DNA: TGTGCCAGCAGCCAGGTGACAGGGGGACCCTCTGGGGCCAACGTCCTGACTTTC
D gene: NA; J gene: TRBJ1-1; clone size: many; V gene: TRBV19; CDR3 protein: CASSILDTEAFF; CDR3 DNA: TGTGCCAGTAGTATACTCGACACTGAAGCTTTCTTT